Shown below are 28 T cell receptor beta chains from a single sample sequenced in a study of beta chain features in type 1 diabetes. The whole isolated RNA underwent reverse transcription, so sequencing captured expressed TCRB transcripts. Assay: immunoSEQ multiplex PCR; the TCRdb copy retains only in-frame clones and omits some. The sample records 140,000 or so clones, more than 9% being singletons. Sequencing was performed on naive CD4+ T cells from blood. The receptors were sampled from a man aged 18 to 29 in good health.

This clone was found a few times. The chain is built from TRBV15 and TRBJ2-2; TRBD2 matches 12 bases. CDR3 size: 14 residues. V lost 8 bases to trimming and J lost 9 bases; unmatched junction nucleotides: 7. Germline V gene sequence: CDR1 LNHNV, CDR2 YYDKDF (reference sequence). The CDR3, as DNA: TGTGCCACCGCAACTAGCGGGGGGCCCCGGGAGCTGTTTTTT. It specifies CATATSGGPRELFF.

The table lists this clone with a few counts. The J gene is TRBJ2-7, the V gene TRBV5-4, with 8 bases matching TRBD2. The CDR3 runs to 14 residues. Germline-derived CDR1 and CDR2 are SGHNT and YYREEE (reference sequence). Unmatched junction bases numbered 4, after V lost 3 bases and J lost 2 bases. The CDR3 loop is CASSSGGATYEQYF. The CDR3 DNA is TGTGCCAGCAGCTCGGGAGGGGCCACCTACGAGCAGTACTTC.

In this sample, this clone turned up a few times. The chain uses TRBV19 and TRBJ2-6; possibly TRBD1 for D (5 bases). The CDR3 has 17 residues. Germline loops: CDR1 LNHDA, CDR2 SQIVND (reference sequence). V lost 7 bases, J lost 2 bases, and 18 bases lay in between. The CDR3 DNA reads as TGTGCCAGTACCAGGGATCCCCTTTTGGCTGGGGCCAACGTCCTGACTTTC. Encoded protein: CASTRDPLLAGANVLTF.

The rearrangement uses TRBV19 and TRBJ2-1; D is perhaps TRBD2 (5 bases). CDR1 and CDR2 from the germline V gene are LNHDA and SQIVND (reference sequence). The CDR3 sequence is 15 residues long. The V end was cut by 3 bases, the J end by 4 bases, with 13 bases between. The CDR3 protein is CASSIRRERYNEQFF. In DNA form, the CDR3 reads TGTGCCAGTAGTATTAGACGGGAAAGGTACAATGAGCAGTTCTTC.

This clone was seen only a few times. This chain connects TRBV29-1 to TRBJ1-1; 9 bases fit TRBD1. V was clipped by 3 bases and J by 4 bases; unmatched bases: 3. Germline V lookup: CDR1 SQVTM, CDR2 ANQGSEA. The CDR3 has 13 amino acids. CDR3 sequence: CSVEGQGVTEAFF. CDR3 DNA: TGCAGCGTTGAGGGACAGGGAGTCACTGAAGCTTTCTTT.

The CDR3 reads CASNSRRDLRPEAFF. Here the CDR3 DNA reads TGTGCCAGCAACTCTAGACGGGACTTACGCCCTGAAGCTTTCTTT. The chain is built from TRBV7-2 and TRBJ1-1; TRBD1 is a possible D gene (5 bases). The CDR3 is 15 residues long. V was trimmed by 7 bases and J by 6 bases, leaving 21 bases between them. Germline CDR1 is SGHTA and CDR2 is FQGNSA.

This chain links TRBV9 with TRBJ2-6; a possible D gene is TRBD1 (6 bases). The CDR3 is made up of 18 amino acids. CDR1 and CDR2 (germline): SGDLS, YYNGEE. Trimming removed 2 bases from V and 1 base from J, with 16 bases in between. CDR3: CASSVGQGLGSGANVLTF. CDR3 DNA sequence: TGTGCCAGCAGCGTGGGCCAGGGGTTAGGATCTGGGGCCAACGTCCTGACTTTC.

A few counts support this clone. The V call is TRBV6-5, the J call TRBJ2-7; a possible D gene is TRBD2 (6 bases). Between the trimmed V and J ends, which lost 2 bases and 2 bases, there was a span of 13 bases. Germline lookup yields CDR1 MNHEY and CDR2 SVGAGI. This CDR3 is built from 15 residues. CDR3 loop: CASSYASRLAYEQYF. The CDR3 DNA follows: TGTGCCAGCAGTTACGCTTCACGACTAGCCTACGAGCAGTACTTC.

This clone was found a few times. Different DNA sequences within this sample yield the same CDR3. The J gene is TRBJ1-2, the V gene TRBV6-1, with 7 bases identical to TRBD1. This CDR3 is 13 amino acids long. V lost 6 bases and J lost 5; bases outside the gene matches: 6. CDR1 is MNHNS and CDR2 is SASEGT in the germline V gene. The CDR3 reads CASRATGDYGYTF. CDR3 nucleotides: TGTGCCAGCAGGGCAACAGGGGATTATGGCTACACCTTC.

The chain employs TRBV19 and TRBJ2-5; 8 bases fit TRBD2. V trimming: 5 bases; J trimming: 5 bases; junction bases outside the gene matches: 7. CDR3 length: 14 amino acids. Germline V gene lookup returns CDR1 LNHDA and CDR2 SQIVND (reference sequence). CDR3 loop: CASSSRGGVETQYF. The DNA for the CDR3 is TGTGCCAGTAGTTCTCGGGGGGGCGTGGAGACCCAGTACTTC.

The genes are TRBV5-4 and TRBJ2-1, with TRBD1 matching 8 bases. V trimming: 3 bases; J trimming: 7 bases; junction bases outside the gene matches: 6. CDR3 size: 14 residues. The germline gives CDR1 SGHNT, CDR2 YYREEE (reference sequence). The DNA for the CDR3 is TGTGCCAGCAGCTGGTGGACAGGGCGGAATGAGCAGTTCTTC. This encodes CASSWWTGRNEQFF.

The chain joins TRBV19 to TRBJ2-7; possible D gene TRBD1, 6 bases. Trimming shortened V by 2 bases and J by 6 bases, and 20 bases separated the two germline ends. This CDR3 region has 16 residues. The germline CDR1 and CDR2 sequences are LNHDA and SQIVND (reference sequence). The CDR3 region is CASSIRMEAGVSEQYF. The CDR3 region has the DNA TGTGCCAGTAGTATAAGGATGGAGGCAGGGGTCTCCGAGCAGTACTTC. Full variable domain (rest looked up from reference TRBV19 and TRBJ2-7): DGGITQSPKYLFRKEGQNVTLSCEQNLNHDAMYWYRQDPGQGLRLIYYSQIVNDFQKGDIAEGYSVSREKKESFPLTVTSAQKNPTAFYLCASSIRMEAGVSEQYFGPGTRLTVT.

This clone turned up a few times. The chain carries TRBV25-1 and TRBJ1-2; D unclear. V lost 8 bases to trimming and J lost 7 bases, with 20 bases between them. The germline V gene has CDR1 MGHDK and CDR2 SYGVNS. The CDR3 spans 14 residues. The CDR3 loop reads CASQSPGGLPGYTF. DNA of the CDR3: TGTGCCAGCCAGTCCCCAGGAGGGCTCCCTGGCTACACCTTC.

This clone was picked up a small number of times. This sequence joins TRBV25-1 and TRBJ2-1, with D unresolved. This CDR3 has 15 residues. CDR1 is MGHDK and CDR2 is SYGVNS in the germline V gene. V shed 3 bases and J shed 0 bases, with 9 bases lying between them. CDR3 sequence: CASSDWSSSYNEQFF. For the CDR3, the DNA is TGTGCCAGCAGTGACTGGTCCAGCTCCTACAATGAGCAGTTCTTC.

This clone was detected a few times. The chain employs TRBV7-3 and TRBJ2-7; TRBD2 agrees at 13 bases. The CDR3 totals 15 residues. Germline lookup yields CDR1 SGHTA and CDR2 FQGTGA. The trim removed 5 bases at V and 5 bases at J, leaving 6 bases unmatched. The CDR3 sequence: CASSRTSGGLNEQYF. DNA of the CDR3: TGTGCCAGCAGCCGGACTAGCGGGGGTTTAAACGAGCAGTACTTC.

This clone was counted a few times. As DNA, the CDR3 is TGTGCCAGCAGTAGGTCTAGCCTTAACTATGGCTACACCTTC. Translated: CASSRSSLNYGYTF. This chain connects TRBV6-6 to TRBJ1-2; D remains unclear. This CDR3 comprises 14 residues. V lost 5 bases and J 1 base, leaving 11 bases between the germline ends. The germline V gene has CDR1 MNHNY and CDR2 SVGAGI (reference sequence).

This clone was observed a few times. The V gene is TRBV7-2, the J gene TRBJ2-5, with TRBD2 identical over 9 bases. J gave up 1 base and V 5 bases, and 11 bases lay outside the gene matches. Germline CDR1 and CDR2: SGHTA and FQGNSA. The length of the CDR3 is 17 residues. CDR3 nucleotides: TGTGCCAGCAGCCTACTGGGGCTAGCGGGGATCCAAGAGACCCAGTACTTC. It specifies CASSLLGLAGIQETQYF.

V is TRBV15 and J is TRBJ2-5; D ambiguous. Germline CDR1 reads LNHNV; CDR2 reads YYDKDF (reference sequence). The CDR3 is 16 residues long. V was cut by 2 bases and J by 5 bases, with 18 bases left in between. The CDR3 reads CATSRSGPTSIETQYF. The CDR3 DNA sequence: TGTGCCACCAGCAGATCTGGGCCCACAAGTATTGAGACCCAGTACTTC.

The V gene is TRBV7-8, the J gene TRBJ1-5, with D possibly being TRBD1 (5 bases). In germline, CDR1 is SGHVS, CDR2 FQNEAQ. With 0 bases removed from V and 4 bases from J, the gap between germline ends came to 10 bases. This CDR3 spans 15 amino acids. The CDR3 loop is CASSLARVGNQPQHF. DNA of the CDR3: TGTGCCAGCAGCTTAGCCAGGGTCGGGAATCAGCCCCAGCATTTT.

This clone was picked up a small number of times. The rearrangement joins TRBV5-1 to TRBJ1-1; TRBD1 is a possible D gene (5 bases). V was shortened by 0 bases and J by 8 bases, with 8 bases between the two germline ends. Per germline, CDR1 SGHRS and CDR2 YFSETQ. This CDR3 has 12 residues. As DNA, the CDR3 is TGCGCCAGCAGCTTGGGGCAGGGCGAAGCTTTCTTT. This encodes CASSLGQGEAFF.

This clone was found a few times. The CDR3 sequence: CSVGVGGSTDTQYF. The CDR3 DNA sequence: TGCAGCGTTGGTGTGGGGGGGTCCACAGATACGCAGTATTTT. V usage is TRBV29-1 and J usage is TRBJ2-3, with 7 bases matching TRBD2. Per the germline V gene, CDR1 is SQVTM and CDR2 is ANQGSEA. Losses at the gene ends were 4 bases for V and 2 bases for J; bases not matched to a gene: 6. CDR3 length: 14 residues.

CDR3 in amino acids: CASRGGGDIAYEQYF. CDR3 coding DNA: TGTGCCAGCAGGGGCGGAGGAGATATTGCCTACGAGCAGTACTTC. The chain joins TRBV7-8 to TRBJ2-5; maybe TRBD2 (5 bases). The DNA end favors TRBJ2-7, so the J call may be wrong. Per the germline V gene, CDR1 is SGHVS and CDR2 is FQNEAQ. The CDR3 sequence is 15 residues long.

The chain couples TRBV15 to TRBJ2-3, with D unresolved. This CDR3 comprises 14 residues. Germline V gene sequence: CDR1 LNHNV, CDR2 YYDKDF (reference sequence). With 0 bases removed from V and 1 base from J, the gap between germline ends came to 5 bases. This chain's CDR3 is CATSRDIGTDTQYF. The CDR3 region has the DNA TGTGCCACCAGCAGAGATATAGGCACAGATACGCAGTATTTT.

This clone was found many times. This chain joins TRBV5-1 and TRBJ2-1; D might be TRBD1 (5 bases). V was shortened by 3 bases and J by 2 bases, with 12 bases between the two germline ends. The CDR3 spans 15 residues. The germline gives CDR1 SGHRS, CDR2 YFSETQ. CDR3 in DNA: TGCGCCAGCAGCTGGGGCGACAGAGCCTACAATGAGCAGTTCTTC. Translation gives CASSWGDRAYNEQFF. Supplemented by reference TRBV5-1 and TRBJ2-1, the full variable domain reads KAGVTQTPRYLIKTRGQQVTLSCSPISGHRSVSWYQQTPGQGLQFLFEYFSETQRNKGNFPGRFSGRQFSNSRSEMNVSTLELGDSALYLCASSWGDRAYNEQFFGPGTRLTVL.

The chain joins TRBV2 to TRBJ1-3, with D possibly matching TRBD1 (6 bases). With 8 bases removed from V and 0 bases from J, the gap between germline ends came to 8 bases. Germline V lookup: CDR1 SNHLY, CDR2 FYNNEI. The CDR3 is made up of 13 amino acids. The CDR3 DNA reads as TGTGCCAGCGGACAGTACTCTGGAAACACCATATATTTT. Translated, it gives CASGQYSGNTIYF.

This clone was seen more than once but under ten times. V and J are TRBV19 and TRBJ2-7, with TRBD1 matching 8 bases. The length of the CDR3 is 14 residues. Germline trimming cut 7 bases from V and 2 bases from J; bases unmatched to any gene: 7. CDR1 is LNHDA, CDR2 SQIVND, per germline (reference sequence). In nucleotides, the CDR3 is TGTGCCAGTAAGGCACAGACAGGGGCCTACGAGCAGTACTTC. This codes for CASKAQTGAYEQYF.

Only a few counts were recorded for this clone. J is TRBJ2-1 and V is TRBV7-3; TRBD1 matches 9 bases. Germline assignment: CDR1 SGHTA and CDR2 FQGTGA. The CDR3 runs 18 residues. The ends lost 0 bases at V and 4 bases at J; junction bases unmatched: 10. CDR3 region: CASSLTVTDRGKYNEQFF. CDR3 nucleotide sequence: TGTGCCAGCAGCTTAACCGTTACTGACAGGGGGAAGTACAATGAGCAGTTCTTC.

V is TRBV6-6 and J is TRBJ2-5; TRBD1 matches 8 bases. V was pared by 6 bases and J by 2 bases, with 5 bases of the junction left unmatched. The CDR3 spans 14 residues. Germline-derived CDR1 and CDR2 are MNHNY and SVGAGI (reference sequence). The CDR3 region is CASSPGGRQETQYF. In nucleotides, the CDR3 is TGTGCCAGCAGCCCAGGGGGCAGGCAAGAGACCCAGTACTTC.